The 5 T cell receptor beta chains presented below share a single source sample, sequenced in a study of T cell responses to AZD1222 COVID-19 vaccine. The data were produced by immunoSEQ multiplex PCR, yet TCRdb's version contains in-frame clones alone and is incomplete. The sample yields 100,000 or so clones, roughly nine tenths seen once. The specimen was peripheral blood, collected on day 0 of AZD1222 vaccination. The receptor source for this set is an adult in good health.

The chain uses TRBV9 and TRBJ2-3; 12 bases are a match to TRBD2. Trimming cost V 0 bases and J 6 bases; bases outside gene matches: 2. Germline V gene lookup returns CDR1 SGDLS and CDR2 YYNGEE. This CDR3 has 15 residues. The DNA for the CDR3 is TGTGCCAGCAGCGTAGGGACTAGCGGGGACGATACGCAGTATTTT. It encodes CASSVGTSGDDTQYF.

This clone was counted a single time. CDR3 region: CASSPLESADTQYF. CDR3 coding DNA: TGTGCCAGCAGCCCCCTTGAATCCGCAGATACGCAGTATTTT. The chain is built from TRBV7-9 and TRBJ2-3; the D is unclear. Germline assignment: CDR1 SEHNR and CDR2 FQNEAQ (reference sequence). The CDR3 is 14 residues long. Trimming took off 5 bases at V and 4 bases at J, with 13 bases between the two ends.

CDR3 coding DNA: TGTGCCAGCAGTTTATCGCGGGGAGGAGGGACTGAAGCTTTCTTT. This codes for CASSLSRGGGTEAFF. The chain is built from TRBV27 and TRBJ1-1, with D unclear. Germline CDR1 and CDR2: MNHEY and SMNVEV (reference sequence). This CDR3 contains 15 residues. Trimming took off 0 bases at V and 5 bases at J, with 13 bases between the two ends.

The J gene is TRBJ1-1, the V gene TRBV5-1; 7 nucleotides line up with TRBD1. CDR3 length equals 12 residues. Germline V gene sequence: CDR1 SGHRS, CDR2 YFSETQ. Trimming took 5 bases from V and 9 from J; bases not matched to a gene: 7. The CDR3: CASRATGPQAFF. The CDR3 region has the DNA TGCGCCAGCAGAGCGACAGGGCCCCAAGCTTTCTTT.

The chain joins TRBV19 to TRBJ2-3, with D possibly TRBD1 on 6 matching bases. The CDR3 has 15 amino acids. Trimming left V 7 bases short and J 9 bases short, with 23 bases between. The germline V gene has CDR1 LNHDA and CDR2 SQIVND (reference sequence). The CDR3: CASTSVDSRRETQYF. CDR3 DNA sequence: TGTGCCAGTACCTCCGTGGACAGTCGTAGGGAGACGCAGTATTTT.